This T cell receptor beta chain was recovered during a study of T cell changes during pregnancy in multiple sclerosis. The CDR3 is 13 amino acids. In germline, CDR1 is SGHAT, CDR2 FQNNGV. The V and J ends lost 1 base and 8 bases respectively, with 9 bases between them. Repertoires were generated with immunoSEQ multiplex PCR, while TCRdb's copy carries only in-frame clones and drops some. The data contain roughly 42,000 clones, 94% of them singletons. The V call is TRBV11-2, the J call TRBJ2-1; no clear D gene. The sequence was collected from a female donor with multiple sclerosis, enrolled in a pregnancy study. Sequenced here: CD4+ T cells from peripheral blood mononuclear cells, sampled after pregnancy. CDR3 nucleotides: TGTGCCAGCAGCTTAGTTTCGGAGCATGAGCAGTTCTTC. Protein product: CASSLVSEHEQFF. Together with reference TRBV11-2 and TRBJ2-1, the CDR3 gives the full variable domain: EAGVAQSPRYKIIEKRQSVAFWCNPISGHATLYWYQQILGQGPKLLIQFQNNGVVDDSQLPKDRFSAERLKGVDSTLKIQPAKLEDSAVYLCASSLVSEHEQFFGPGTRLTVL.